The sequence of this T cell receptor (beta chain) was determined in a study of T cell responses to AZD1222 COVID-19 vaccine. Turning to this clone: Its antigen is as yet unknown.

This table comes from immunoSEQ multiplex PCR, and its TCRdb copy is limited to in-frame clones, with some not included. The table shows over 90,000 clones, with roughly 90% occurring only once. Germline V gene sequence: CDR1 SNHLY, CDR2 FYNNEI. The ends lost 8 bases at V and 0 bases at J; junction bases unmatched: 6. This CDR3 region has 14 residues. Points from the study as a whole: Two AZD1222 administrations were followed by greater Spike-specific TCR breadth and depth. Researchers took repertoire samples only after the peak T cell response had come.

This clonotype was obtained from an adult who received the AZD1222 COVID-19 vaccine. The V call is TRBV2, the J call TRBJ2-5; 7 bases map to TRBD1. The material was peripheral blood, obtained 28 days after the second AZD1222 dose. In DNA, the CDR3 is TGTGCCAGCCGAGGGACAGCCTACCAAGAGACCCAGTACTTC. Amino acids: CASRGTAYQETQYF.